The sequence of this T cell receptor (beta chain) was determined in a study of blood T cell repertoires in COVID-19 (dated by TCRdb to 2018 to 2021). Some background on the complete study: Samples covering the acute and convalescent phases of COVID-19 were provided by collaborators in the United States, Italy and Spain. A de-identified subject ID, COVID-19 status, age in years and sex were almost always included in the sample metadata. The material from the prospective study consisted of cDNA or gDNA derived from T cells, B-cell-depleted T cells, or PBMCs. The samples were drawn from two sources: the first 160 participants of the ongoing ImmuneRACE study, and over 1,000 subjects contributed by 6 global collaborators. A freely available public database, intended as a resource for researchers studying the immune response to SARS-CoV-2, is where the repertoires were released. Where available, HLA class I and class II types were obtained from metadata supplied by the sample provider rather than from assay-based typing. Subjects who had been exposed to COVID-19, were actively infected with it, or had recovered from it provided the deeply sampled blood TCRbeta repertoires that made up the dataset. General study outcomes and caveats: How much clinical and demographic metadata was included differed by source and by participant, and the metadata was provided uncurated.

The immunoSEQ Assay, a bias-controlled multiplex PCR, was used to amplify TCRbeta CDR3 regions from genomic DNA. The original methods were these. The number of nucleated cells in each sample was estimated by amplification of reference gene primers within the assay. Sequence reads were collapsed and filtered to measure the absolute abundance of every unique TCRbeta CDR3 rearrangement. For each sample, productive Simpson clonality was calculated by taking the square root of Simpson's diversity index across productive rearrangements. What TCRdb holds here is the immuneACCESS table cut down to in-frame rearrangements. Part of the clones is not present; checked against another copy, under half of the missing clones reflect an unresolved V gene, and the others are unexplained. The V and J calls and clone size come from that table; D and trimming were worked out from the DNA. The sample table contains 200,000 to 250,000 clones; only one count was recorded for 83% of them. Roughly 1.3% of the sample is taken by the ten largest.

One collaborating source in Seattle enrolled patients during active infection and followed them longitudinally through the course of disease. Whole blood was collected in K2EDTA tubes by collaborating institutions according to the institutions' own protocols. For TCRbeta analysis, collaborators shipped samples as frozen whole blood, isolated PBMCs, or DNA extracted from either of those sample types. The CDR3 goes from the cysteine to the phenylalanine over 15 residues. Here the CDR3 DNA is all that survives: 45 bases in frame from base 1. Sequences SGHTA (CDR1) and FQGTGA (CDR2) are obtained from the germline V gene. Turning to this clone: Its antigen target is currently unknown. One end of the junction fails to match germline, which may point to a read error.

Sequences were obtained from peripheral blood. The TCR sequence derives from a woman in her twenties or thirties with COVID-19, enrolled during active disease. The chain couples TRBV7-3 to TRBJ2-1; 11 junctional bases match TRBD2. Here is the DNA: TGTGCCAGCAGCTTAACGGGATCACTAGCGGGAGACAAGATCTTC. Its translation reads: CASSLTGSLAGDKIF.